The entry below gives a single T cell receptor (beta chain) sequence along with its context. Antigen: not known. All of the donors resided in Nashville, Tennessee, and each was a Caucasian adult. This sample was included in a study of shared clonotypes between healthy human individuals. Broader study findings: Lower generation probabilities were found for non-shared clonotypes than for those shared by all four donors. Sequencing depth was expected to affect clonotype sharing among donors.

This CDR3 comprises 12 residues. Trimming removed 3 bases at V and 6 bases at J, with 7 bases between. Germline V CDR1 and CDR2: SGHNT, YYREEE (reference sequence). This was a deep-level run. Profiled with immunoSEQ multiplex PCR; TCRdb holds only in-frame clones, not every one. The sample lists about 2 million clones; 90% to 95% were seen once. What was sequenced was naive CD4+ T cells sorted from blood. Subset denoted: CD45RA+ positively selected. This chain uses TRBV5-4 with TRBJ2-1, with D hard to call. The sequence came from a man between 18 and 35 years old in good health. The CDR3 is CASSSLVNEQFF. Here the CDR3 DNA reads TGTGCCAGCAGCTCGCTAGTCAATGAGCAGTTCTTC.